This is a list of T cell receptor beta chains from one sample in a study of shared clonotypes between healthy human individuals. Method: immunoSEQ multiplex PCR; TCRdb's copy keeps in-frame clones and lacks some. The profile shows approximately 1.1 million clones, around three quarters of them singletons. Material: memory CD4+ T cells from PBMCs. Receptor source: a man aged 18 to 30 in good health. Some clones in this sample may be carry-over from other donors' samples. Both conserved end residues are part of each CDR3. The D gene is left open where the match is weak. Clone size is not always given. Where it is, it says once, few, many or a class for expanded clones.

cdr3_aa: CASSQDGTNTDTQYF; cdr3_nt: TGCGCCAGCAGCCAAGATGGGACCAACACAGATACGCAGTATTTT; clone_size: .; j_call: TRBJ2-3; d_call: .; v_call: TRBV4-1
cdr3_aa: CASSESLEVETQYF; cdr3_nt: TGTGCCAGCAGTGAATCTCTGGAGGTAGAGACCCAGTACTTC; clone_size: .; j_call: TRBJ2-5; d_call: .; v_call: TRBV6-1
cdr3_aa: CASKPHSTQEKGDTQYF; cdr3_nt: TGCGCCAGCAAACCTCATTCCACTCAAGAAAAAGGGGATACGCAGTATTTT; clone_size: many; j_call: TRBJ2-3; d_call: .; v_call: TRBV10-1
cdr3_aa: CASSLDQGRSTDTQYF; cdr3_nt: TGTGCCAGCAGCTTAGATCAGGGGCGATCAACAGATACGCAGTATTTT; clone_size: few; j_call: TRBJ2-3; d_call: .; v_call: TRBV7-8
cdr3_aa: CASSLSRGTEAFF; cdr3_nt: TGTGCCAGCAGCTTAAGCCGCGGGACTGAAGCTTTCTTT; clone_size: .; j_call: TRBJ1-1; d_call: .; v_call: TRBV7-3
cdr3_aa: CASSPNSGRVEKLFF; cdr3_nt: TGCGCCAGCAGCCCTAATTCTGGGCGAGTTGAAAAACTGTTTTTT; clone_size: .; j_call: TRBJ1-4; d_call: .; v_call: TRBV5-1
cdr3_aa: CASSPGGDTQYF; cdr3_nt: TGTGCCAGCAGTCCCGGAGGGGATACGCAGTATTTT; clone_size: .; j_call: TRBJ2-3; d_call: .; v_call: TRBV6-5
cdr3_aa: CASSLLAEKPYEQYF; cdr3_nt: TGTGCCAGCAGCTTACTAGCGGAAAAACCCTACGAGCAGTACTTC; clone_size: .; j_call: TRBJ2-7; d_call: TRBD2; v_call: TRBV7-9
cdr3_aa: CASNRGQGDYGYTF; cdr3_nt: TGTGCCAGCAATCGGGGACAGGGTGACTATGGCTACACCTTC; clone_size: .; j_call: TRBJ1-2; d_call: TRBD1; v_call: TRBV7-9
cdr3_aa: CASSHPRGGYGYTF; cdr3_nt: TGTGCCAGCAGCCACCCCCGGGGAGGCTATGGCTACACCTTC; clone_size: .; j_call: TRBJ1-2; d_call: .; v_call: TRBV5-4
cdr3_aa: CASSLAGNQPQHF; cdr3_nt: TGCGCCAGCAGCTTGGCCGGGAATCAGCCCCAGCATTTT; clone_size: .; j_call: TRBJ1-5; d_call: .; v_call: TRBV5-1
cdr3_aa: CASSFAGTGGYEQYF; cdr3_nt: TGTGCCAGCAGCTTTGCCGGGACAGGGGGCTACGAGCAGTACTTC; clone_size: .; j_call: TRBJ2-7; d_call: TRBD1; v_call: TRBV7-2
cdr3_aa: CASSPRYEQYF; cdr3_nt: TGTGCCAGCAGCCCCAGATACGAGCAGTACTTC; clone_size: .; j_call: TRBJ2-7; d_call: .; v_call: TRBV2
cdr3_aa: CASSPPAVDTQYF; cdr3_nt: TGTGCCAGCTCACCACCTGCCGTAGATACGCAGTATTTT; clone_size: .; j_call: TRBJ2-3; d_call: .; v_call: TRBV18
cdr3_aa: CASSPPGLRRADTQYF; cdr3_nt: TGTGCCAGTAGTCCGCCGGGCCTTAGAAGGGCAGATACGCAGTATTTT; clone_size: .; j_call: TRBJ2-3; d_call: .; v_call: TRBV19
cdr3_aa: CASSPAQGRNSPLHF; cdr3_nt: TGCGCCAGCAGCCCGGCCCAGGGGAGAAATTCACCCCTCCACTTT; clone_size: once; j_call: TRBJ1-6; d_call: .; v_call: TRBV5-1